These T cell receptor beta chains were read from a single sample in a study of blood T cell repertoires in COVID-19. Sequenced by immunoSEQ multiplex PCR; TCRdb stores in-frame clones only, minus some. This sample has hundreds of thousands of clones, with around nine tenths found just once. Specimen: peripheral blood. The receptors stem from a woman aged 70-85 years with COVID-19, enrolled during active disease. CDR3s include the opening cysteine and the closing phenylalanine or tryptophan. Fields, in order: clone size, V gene, D gene, J gene, CDR3 protein, CDR3 DNA. D genes are given only for firm matches. Some rows mark clone size as missing; the rest say once, few, many or name a class of expanded clone.

abundance: NA; v_gene: TRBV7-2; d_gene: TRBD2; j_gene: TRBJ2-3; CDR3aa: CASSQHPGLATDTQYF; CDR3nt: TGTGCCAGCAGCCAACACCCGGGACTAGCAACAGATACGCAGTATTTT
abundance: NA; v_gene: TRBV9; d_gene: TRBD1; j_gene: TRBJ2-5; CDR3aa: CASSARDRGETQYF; CDR3nt: TGTGCCAGCAGCGCCCGGGACAGGGGTGAGACCCAGTACTTC
abundance: few; v_gene: TRBV4-3; d_gene: TRBD1; j_gene: TRBJ1-1; CDR3aa: CASSLGTGDTEAFF; CDR3nt: TGCGCCAGCAGCCTGGGGACAGGGGACACTGAAGCTTTCTTT
abundance: NA; v_gene: TRBV15; d_gene: NA; j_gene: TRBJ1-1; CDR3aa: CATSRGTEAFF; CDR3nt: TGTGCCACCAGCCGGGGGACTGAAGCTTTCTTT
abundance: few; v_gene: TRBV5-6; d_gene: TRBD1; j_gene: TRBJ2-1; CDR3aa: CASSLSGGNEQFF; CDR3nt: TGTGCCAGCAGCTTGTCAGGGGGAAACGAGCAGTTCTTC
abundance: NA; v_gene: TRBV18; d_gene: NA; j_gene: TRBJ1-6; CDR3aa: CASSPQGKSSPLHF; CDR3nt: TGTGCCAGCTCTCCTCAGGGGAAGAGTTCACCCCTCCACTTT
abundance: NA; v_gene: TRBV2; d_gene: TRBD1; j_gene: TRBJ1-1; CDR3aa: CASTFFPGQGSNTEAFF; CDR3nt: TGTGCCAGCACCTTTTTCCCGGGACAGGGCTCGAACACTGAAGCTTTCTTT
abundance: once; v_gene: TRBV5-4; d_gene: NA; j_gene: TRBJ2-7; CDR3aa: CASSLGSGRAEAGEQYF; CDR3nt: TGTGCCAGCAGCTTGGGTAGTGGTCGGGCAGAGGCGGGCGAGCAGTACTTC
abundance: NA; v_gene: TRBV10-1; d_gene: TRBD2; j_gene: TRBJ2-3; CDR3aa: CASARGGPGDTQYF; CDR3nt: TGCGCCAGTGCCCGGGGGGGGCCGGGAGATACGCAGTATTTT
abundance: NA; v_gene: TRBV24-1; d_gene: NA; j_gene: TRBJ1-5; CDR3aa: CATSDSSQPQHF; CDR3nt: TGTGCCACCAGTGATTCCTCTCAGCCCCAGCATTTT
abundance: NA; v_gene: TRBV9; d_gene: NA; j_gene: TRBJ1-6; CDR3aa: CASTDRTESPLHF; CDR3nt: TGTGCCAGCACGGACAGAACAGAGTCACCCCTCCACTTT
abundance: NA; v_gene: TRBV30; d_gene: TRBD1; j_gene: TRBJ1-2; CDR3aa: CAWSSGTGFYTF; CDR3nt: TGTGCCTGGAGTTCCGGGACAGGGTTCTACACCTTC
abundance: NA; v_gene: TRBV18; d_gene: NA; j_gene: TRBJ1-2; CDR3aa: CASSPITAYGYTF; CDR3nt: TGTGCCAGCTCACCAATCACAGCCTATGGCTACACCTTC
abundance: NA; v_gene: TRBV5-4; d_gene: NA; j_gene: TRBJ2-3; CDR3aa: CASSAGTFTDTQYF; CDR3nt: TGTGCCAGCAGCGCCGGGACTTTCACAGATACGCAGTATTTT
abundance: once; v_gene: TRBV7-2; d_gene: TRBD1; j_gene: TRBJ2-7; CDR3aa: CASSSAGQDQYEQYF; CDR3nt: TGTGCCAGCAGCTCGGCGGGACAGGACCAATACGAGCAGTACTTC
abundance: once; v_gene: TRBV3-1/TRBV3-2; d_gene: NA; j_gene: TRBJ2-3; CDR3aa: CASSQDWGDEDTQYF; CDR3nt: TGTGCCAGCAGCCAAGATTGGGGGGATGAGGATACGCAGTATTTT
abundance: NA; v_gene: TRBV13; d_gene: NA; j_gene: TRBJ2-5; CDR3aa: CASSSSRRQGQETQYF; CDR3nt: TGTGCCAGCAGCTCCTCAAGAAGGCAGGGACAAGAGACCCAGTACTTC
abundance: NA; v_gene: TRBV5-6; d_gene: NA; j_gene: TRBJ1-2; CDR3aa: CASSPRQYGYTF; CDR3nt: TGTGCCAGCAGCCCGCGACAGTATGGCTACACCTTC
abundance: once; v_gene: TRBV14; d_gene: TRBD2; j_gene: TRBJ2-1; CDR3aa: CASSQVGGGWNEQFF; CDR3nt: TGTGCCAGCAGCCAAGTTGGGGGGGGTTGGAATGAGCAGTTCTTC
abundance: NA; v_gene: TRBV12-3/TRBV12-4; d_gene: TRBD2; j_gene: TRBJ2-7; CDR3aa: CASSLSGGAEQYF; CDR3nt: TGTGCCAGCAGTTTGAGCGGGGGGGCTGAGCAGTACTTC
abundance: NA; v_gene: TRBV2; d_gene: NA; j_gene: TRBJ2-7; CDR3aa: CASSWGQGRSYEQYF; CDR3nt: TGTGCCAGCAGTTGGGGTCAGGGTAGATCCTACGAGCAGTACTTC
abundance: once; v_gene: TRBV2; d_gene: NA; j_gene: TRBJ2-3; CDR3aa: CASVFRGSTDTQYF; CDR3nt: TGTGCCAGCGTCTTTAGGGGCAGTACAGATACGCAGTATTTT
abundance: many; v_gene: TRBV13; d_gene: NA; j_gene: TRBJ2-2; CDR3aa: CASSFQGRTGELFF; CDR3nt: TGTGCCAGCAGCTTTCAGGGTCGGACCGGGGAGCTGTTTTTT
abundance: NA; v_gene: TRBV5-6; d_gene: NA; j_gene: TRBJ2-3; CDR3aa: CASSSGLGPDTQYF; CDR3nt: TGTGCCAGCAGCTCCGGCCTGGGGCCAGATACGCAGTATTTT
abundance: NA; v_gene: TRBV11-3; d_gene: NA; j_gene: TRBJ2-7; CDR3aa: CASSSGGPYEQYF; CDR3nt: TGTGCCAGCAGCTCAGGAGGACCCTACGAGCAGTACTTC
abundance: NA; v_gene: TRBV23-1; d_gene: NA; j_gene: TRBJ2-6; CDR3aa: CASSQSVGCHGANVLTF; CDR3nt: TGCGCCAGCAGTCAATCAGTCGGGTGTCATGGGGCCAACGTCCTGACTTTC
abundance: NA; v_gene: TRBV2; d_gene: NA; j_gene: TRBJ1-1; CDR3aa: CASSQRQSSNTEAFF; CDR3nt: TGTGCCAGCAGCCAGAGACAGAGCTCGAACACTGAAGCTTTCTTT
abundance: NA; v_gene: TRBV7-2; d_gene: NA; j_gene: TRBJ1-1; CDR3aa: CASTLYRGRDTEAFF; CDR3nt: TGTGCCAGCACTCTTTATCGGGGAAGGGACACTGAAGCTTTCTTT
abundance: NA; v_gene: TRBV5-4; d_gene: NA; j_gene: TRBJ2-1; CDR3aa: CASSLVGRDEQFF; CDR3nt: TGTGCCAGCAGCTTGGTAGGTCGGGATGAGCAGTTCTTC